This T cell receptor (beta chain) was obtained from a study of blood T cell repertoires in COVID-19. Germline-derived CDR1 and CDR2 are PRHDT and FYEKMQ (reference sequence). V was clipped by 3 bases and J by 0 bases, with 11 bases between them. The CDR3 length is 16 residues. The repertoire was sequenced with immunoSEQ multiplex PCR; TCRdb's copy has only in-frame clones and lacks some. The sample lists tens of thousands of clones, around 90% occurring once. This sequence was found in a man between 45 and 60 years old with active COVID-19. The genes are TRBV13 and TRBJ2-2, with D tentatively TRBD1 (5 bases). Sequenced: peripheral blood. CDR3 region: CASSFLGATNTGELFF. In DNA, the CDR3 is TGTGCCAGCAGCTTCCTAGGGGCAACGAACACCGGGGAGCTGTTTTTT.